The next 20 T cell receptor beta chains were all read from a single sample in a study of cytomegalovirus exposure and HLA in healthy donors. Only in-frame clones appear in the TCRdb table, and some are missing; sequencing was by immunoSEQ multiplex PCR. The sample carries 55,000 to 70,000 clones, roughly 90% recorded once. Sequencing was performed on PBMCs. These receptors all stem from a woman between 18 and 29 years old in good health and CMV-seronegative.

J is TRBJ1-3 and V is TRBV4-1; no definite D call. Trimming shortened V by 0 bases and J by 2 bases, and 5 bases separated the two germline ends. The CDR3 is made up of 14 amino acids. Germline-derived CDR1 and CDR2 are MGHRA and YSYEKL. The chain's CDR3 is CASSQESAGNTIYF. CDR3 DNA: TGCGCCAGCAGCCAAGAGTCTGCTGGAAACACCATATATTTT.

J is TRBJ1-5 and V is TRBV21-1; TRBD1 reflects the table's D call only, with no check against the DNA. TRBV21-1 represents a pseudogene. The CDR3 has 19 residues. CDR3 sequence reads: CASPPQGRIGRNSYQPQHF. CDR3 sequence (DNA): TGTGCCAGCCCCCCTCAGGGGCGCATAGGAAGAAACAGTTATCAGCCCCAGCATTTT.

This chain joins TRBV11-1 and TRBJ1-2, with 7 bases that match TRBD1. The CDR3 runs 15 residues. The germline V gene encodes CDR1 SGHAT and CDR2 FQDESV (reference sequence). V shed 0 bases and J 4 bases; nucleotides not matched to a gene: 5. CDR3 residues: CASSLAGGQTYGYTF. The CDR3 DNA reads TGTGCCAGCAGCTTAGCAGGGGGACAGACCTATGGCTACACCTTC.

Notes on this clone: The sample carries other DNA sequences with the same CDR3. The CDR3 here is CASSQGTSGNTGELFF. CDR3 nucleotides: TGTGCCAGCAGCCAAGGGACTAGCGGGAACACCGGGGAGCTGTTTTTT. J is TRBJ2-2 and V is TRBV4-2; 10 bases are a match to TRBD2. Germline loops: CDR1 LGHNA, CDR2 YNFKEQ. J was trimmed by 1 base and V by 1 base; bases with no gene match: 0. The CDR3 runs 16 residues.

CDR3 DNA sequence: TGTGCCAGCAGCAACGACATTGGGGAGACCCAGTACTTC. It yields the protein CASSNDIGETQYF. The V call is TRBV5-6, the J call TRBJ2-5; the D is unclear. V was cut by 4 bases and J by 5 bases, with 12 bases left in between. The CDR3 is made up of 13 amino acids. Germline values: CDR1 SGHDT, CDR2 YYEEEE. Looking up the rest from reference TRBV5-6 and TRBJ2-5 gives the full variable domain: DAGVTQSPTHLIKTRGQQVTLRCSPKSGHDTVSWYQQALGQGPQFIFQYYEEEERQRGNFPDRFSGHQFPNYSSELNVNALLLGDSALYLCASSNDIGETQYFGPGTRLLVL.

The chain has TRBV6-5 and TRBJ1-2, with unresolved D. Deletions cut 2 bases from V and 2 bases from J, with 6 bases between. Looked up from germline, CDR1 is MNHEY and CDR2 is SVGAGI. The CDR3 is made up of 13 amino acids. CDR3: CASSYIQNYGYTF. DNA for the CDR3: TGTGCCAGCAGTTACATACAGAACTATGGCTACACCTTC.

The chain joins TRBV9 to TRBJ2-5; TRBD2 might be the D (6 bases). Trimming removed 0 bases at V and 5 bases at J, with 14 bases between. Per germline, CDR1 SGDLS and CDR2 YYNGEE. The CDR3 sequence is 15 residues long. CDR3 nucleotide sequence: TGTGCCAGCAGCGTAGAGGAGGGTCAGTATGAGACCCAGTACTTC. This translates into CASSVEEGQYETQYF.

The rearrangement links TRBV5-6 to TRBJ2-7, with TRBD2 identical over 9 bases. Germline lookup yields CDR1 SGHDT and CDR2 YYEEEE. This CDR3 spans 15 amino acids. V dropped 2 bases and J dropped 0; count of bases not matched to a gene: 3. CDR3 protein: CASSFGGRASYEQYF. The CDR3 coding sequence is TGTGCCAGCAGCTTTGGCGGGAGGGCCTCCTACGAGCAGTACTTC.

The rearrangement joins TRBV9 to TRBJ1-3; D may be TRBD1 (6 bases). V was clipped by 4 bases and J by 0 bases, with 11 bases between them. In germline, CDR1 is SGDLS, CDR2 YYNGEE. This CDR3 spans 15 amino acids. The CDR3 region is CASSSTGYSGNTIYF. CDR3 nucleotides: TGTGCCAGCAGCTCGACAGGTTACTCTGGAAACACCATATATTTT.

The chain carries TRBV6-1 and TRBJ2-7; the D gene is possibly TRBD2 (5 bases). Germline loops: CDR1 MNHNS, CDR2 SASEGT. This CDR3 region has 17 residues. Deletions cut 1 base from V and 2 bases from J, with 18 bases between. The CDR3 nucleotides read TGTGCCAGCAGTGAAGTAAGAGCGGCTAGAGCCCCCTACGAGCAGTACTTC. It is translated as CASSEVRAARAPYEQYF.

The chain employs TRBV4-3 and TRBJ2-7, with TRBD2 matching 9 bases. V dropped 2 bases and J dropped 2; count of bases not matched to a gene: 4. Germline CDR1 is LGHNA and CDR2 is YSLEER. This CDR3 has 15 amino acids. CDR3 residues: CASSQTAGGPYEQYF. The CDR3 coding sequence is TGCGCCAGCAGCCAAACGGCGGGGGGGCCCTACGAGCAGTACTTC.

The CDR3 region is CASSELGQPNPQHF. In nucleotides, the CDR3 is TGTGCCAGCAGTGAATTGGGACAGCCTAATCCCCAGCATTTT. This rearrangement joins TRBV6-1 to TRBJ1-5, with 7 bases fitting TRBD1. The CDR3 consists of 14 residues. Germline CDR1 MNHNS, CDR2 SASEGT. Trimming at V came to 2 bases and at J to 10 bases, leaving 8 bases not matched to a gene.

The rearrangement uses TRBV28 and TRBJ2-7; D uncertain. This CDR3 comprises 14 residues. V was clipped by 8 bases and J by 2 bases, with 16 bases between them. Germline CDR1 and CDR2: MDHEN and SYDVKM. The CDR3 sequence: CASGPLAEAYEQYF. The CDR3 nucleotides are TGTGCCAGCGGTCCCCTCGCGGAAGCCTACGAGCAGTACTTC.

V gene TRBV4-3 combines with J gene TRBJ1-5; maybe TRBD1 (5 bases). The CDR3 has 14 amino acids. Trimming removed 3 bases from V and 5 bases from J, with 11 bases in between. Germline assignment: CDR1 LGHNA and CDR2 YSLEER. CDR3 sequence: CASSQSLGDQPQHF. The CDR3 nucleotides are TGCGCCAGCAGCCAGAGCCTAGGGGATCAGCCCCAGCATTTT.

The chain is built from TRBV5-4 and TRBJ1-2; 8 nucleotides agree with TRBD1. V was pared by 4 bases and J by 3 bases, with 8 bases of the junction left unmatched. Per germline, CDR1 SGHNT and CDR2 YYREEE (reference sequence). The CDR3 totals 15 residues. CDR3 sequence: CASSARQGWDYGYTF. DNA of the CDR3: TGTGCCAGCAGCGCCCGACAGGGGTGGGACTATGGCTACACCTTC.

This rearrangement joins TRBV27 to TRBJ2-2; D gene ambiguous. V lost 2 bases and J 7 bases, leaving 8 bases between the germline ends. Germline CDR1 and CDR2: MNHEY and SMNVEV (reference sequence). The CDR3 has 13 amino acids. CDR3: CASSLSTGGELFF. CDR3 bases: TGTGCCAGCAGTTTAAGCACGGGCGGGGAGCTGTTTTTT.

The chain couples TRBV4-3 to TRBJ1-4; the match to TRBD1 covers 7 bases. The CDR3 spans 15 residues. Germline CDR1 is LGHNA and CDR2 is YSLEER. The trim removed 0 bases at V and 6 bases at J, leaving 4 bases unmatched. In nucleotides, the CDR3 is TGCGCCAGCAGCCAAGAACAGGGGCGCCATGAAAAACTGTTTTTT. It specifies CASSQEQGRHEKLFF.

This clone was found once. A read error may produce the germline difference seen at one junction end. The V gene is TRBV2, the J gene TRBJ1-1, with D perhaps matching TRBD1 (6 bases). The germline V gene has CDR1 SNHLY and CDR2 FYNNEI. The CDR3 loop spans 12 amino acids. The CDR3 sequence is CASSEGGAEAFF. CDR3 nucleotide sequence: TGTGCCAGCAGCGAAGGGGGGGCTGAAGCTTTCTTT.

The chain couples TRBV7-3 to TRBJ2-1; D might be TRBD2 (5 bases). The CDR3 runs 17 residues. The germline CDR1 and CDR2 sequences are SGHTA and FQGTGA. The ends were cut back, 5 bases at V and 1 base at J, with 18 bases in the middle. CDR3 residues: CASSPFSRGGSYNEQFF. The CDR3 bases are TGTGCCAGCAGCCCGTTTTCACGGGGTGGATCCTACAATGAGCAGTTCTTC.

The gene calls are TRBV29-1 and TRBJ2-3; 11 nucleotides align to TRBD2. CDR1 and CDR2 (germline): SQVTM, ANQGSEA. The CDR3 spans 13 residues. Losses at the gene ends were 7 bases for V and 9 bases for J; bases not matched to a gene: 9. The DNA for the CDR3 is TGCAGCGGCCTAACTAGCGGGAGCTGGACGCAGTATTTT. This encodes CSGLTSGSWTQYF.